This T cell receptor beta chain came from a study of blood T cell repertoires in COVID-19. Overall study context: Acute-phase and convalescent COVID-19 samples originated in the United States, Italy and Spain. From T cells, B-cell-depleted T cells, or PBMCs came the material, which was cDNA or gDNA.

Under the authors' procedure: Estimated nucleated cell counts came from reference gene primer amplification. Clones were sequenced by immunoSEQ multiplex PCR, and TCRdb holds only the in-frame ones, with some missing. V and J calls and clone size are given by that table; D and trimming were obtained from the DNA. The data contain under 15,000 clones, 65% to 80% of them singletons. The receptor comes from a woman older than 75 with acute or convalescent COVID-19. Sequencing was performed on peripheral blood.

CDR3 loop: CASSQRQGGYEQYF. In DNA, the CDR3 is TGTGCCAGCAGTCAGCGACAGGGGGGGTACGAGCAGTACTTC. The chain uses TRBV6-5 and TRBJ2-7; TRBD1 aligns across 9 bases. This CDR3 has 14 residues. The V gene's germline CDR1 is MNHEY and CDR2 SVGAGI. J gave up 4 bases and V 5 bases, and 6 bases lay outside the gene matches.